This TCR beta chain is drawn from a study of blood T cells in healthy people across ages (dated by TCRdb to the mid-2010s). A note on the overall study: In model experiments, template switching captured about one uniquely barcoded TCR beta cDNA molecule for every two T cells. The study measured age-related changes in TCR beta repertoire diversity using deep sequencing normalized with unique cDNA molecular identifiers. Donors were grouped into four age groups: young (average approximately 15 years), middle-aged (approximately 41), aged (roughly 62) and long-lived (approximately 81). To avoid experimental bias, donors of different ages were distributed randomly across sequencing lanes. For two donors (one aged 18 to 29 and one aged 80 or older), the study analyzed two additional independent replicas of 1 million unique cDNA reads from the same blood draw. Points the paper makes about the study in general: The percentage of naive T cells measured by flow cytometry correlated strongly with observed TCR beta diversity. Conclusive comparison of naive and antigen-experienced compartments was prevented by the profiling of bulk unsorted PBMCs. As age increased, observed TCR beta diversity per million T cells dropped in a roughly linear way, and a significant reduction was already evident by age about 40. The CMV infection status of donors was not known, potentially confounding age-related changes in expanded clonotypes. Estimates of total diversity from one million sequenced T cells were regarded as lower bounds and underestimates. The long-lived group showed more naive CD4+ T cells, fewer expanded clones and increased TCR diversity than the aged group, suggesting age selection.

Via the germline V gene, CDR1 is SQVTM and CDR2 ANQGSEA. Compared with germline, V lacks 3 bases and J lacks 11 bases; bases without a gene match: 21. Spanning cysteine to phenylalanine, the CDR3 consists of 16 amino acids. CDR3 DNA is the only sequence kept; it has 48 bases, read in frame from the first base. Preparation of the library involved 5' RACE. Instrument on record: Illumina HiSeq 2500. A second PCR of about 7 to 12 cycles was run with a J-beta primer mix and a sample-barcoded 5' primer. A unique molecular identifier was introduced onto each TCR beta cDNA molecule by a template-switch 5' adaptor carrying 12 random nucleotides. At least 2.5 million CDR3-containing paired-end reads were obtained from each sample. All of the RNA was converted into first-strand cDNA using the Mint cDNA synthesis kit, with a TRBC-specific oligonucleotide serving as the primer. All cDNA was treated with uracil-DNA glycosylase and then went through a first 18-cycle PCR with the universal primers M1SS and BC2_uni_R. From the authors' description of their analysis: Each sample was normalized by randomly selecting 1 million high-quality reads, each carrying a distinct molecular identifier. Instead of being binned into consensus sequences, reads with shared molecular identifiers were discarded. CDR3 identification, clonotype clustering and error correction used MiTCR with a Q25 quality threshold and the strictest error-elimination algorithm. A nonparametric unseen species model using Euler transformation provided a lower-bound estimate of total TCR beta diversity. TCRdb reanalyzed the raw reads on its own, using fastp at Q25 for trimming and MiXCR for clone calling, and kept in-frame beta chains. Rows with one shared CDR3 protein collapse into an entry with the most common genes and DNA. In this record, the V and J calls reflect TCRdb's handling and not the investigators' own analysis. The sample has 700,000 or so distinct CDR3 sequences on record, 22% of them singletons. The biggest ten clones account for approximately 20% of the sample.

This clonotype was recorded only once. The antigen it recognizes is unknown. No base qualities exist here, and no much larger clone lies one base off it. A single read is weak support. Systemically healthy Caucasian individuals from Russia, 35 to 50 in total and aged about 6 to 100 years, were included as donors. About 9.8 milliliters of peripheral blood were drawn from each donor into EDTA-treated Vacutainer tubes. Ficoll-Paque density-gradient centrifugation was used to isolate PBMCs, with at least 6 million per sample. Total RNA, at least 5 micrograms per sample, was extracted from PBMCs with Trizol reagent. For every donor, flow cytometry on a PBMC aliquot measured the percentage of naive CD45RAhigh/CD27high T cells.

The chain is assembled from TRBV29-1 and TRBJ2-5, with 7 bases aligning to TRBD2. This clonotype originated in a man between 65 and 85 years old in good health. Sequencing input: blood. The nucleotide sequence is given as TGCAGCGTTGAGGGTACTAGCGAGGGCTTTGCGGGGGAGCAGTACTTC. Its product reads: CSVEGTSEGFAGEQYF.